Below are 27 T cell receptor beta chains sequenced from a single sample in a study of cytomegalovirus exposure and HLA in healthy donors. This PCR relied on a set of 60 Vbeta primers and 13 Jbeta primers. Repertoires were generated with immunoSEQ multiplex PCR, while TCRdb's copy carries only in-frame clones and drops some. The sample records approximately 140,000 clones, approximately 80% being singletons. The sample taken for sequencing was PBMCs. These receptors were collected from a man aged 45-60 years in good health and CMV-seronegative.

V and J are TRBV4-2 and TRBJ1-2; D is perhaps TRBD1 (6 bases). This CDR3 comprises 15 residues. Germline CDR1 and CDR2: LGHNA and YNFKEQ. The V gene lost 0 bases and the J gene lost 7 bases, with 15 bases spanning the gap. CDR3 in DNA: TGTGCCAGCAGCCAAGATAGGGGGGGGAGAAGTGGCTACACCTTC. Encoded protein: CASSQDRGGRSGYTF.

This chain joins TRBV2 and TRBJ1-1; D is ambiguous. V lost 3 bases and J lost 4, with 6 bases in between. This CDR3 contains 12 residues. Looked up from germline, CDR1 is SNHLY and CDR2 is FYNNEI. This chain's CDR3 is CASSDEGTEAFF. CDR3 nucleotide sequence: TGTGCCAGCAGTGATGAGGGCACTGAAGCTTTCTTT.

The rearrangement uses TRBV19 and TRBJ1-5, with 9 positions matching TRBD1. The CDR3 spans 15 residues. Trimming took 3 bases from V and 7 from J; bases not matched to a gene: 7. From germline, CDR1 is LNHDA and CDR2 SQIVND (reference sequence). The CDR3 region is CASSMGTGKAQPQHF. The CDR3 region has the DNA TGTGCCAGTAGTATGGGGACAGGGAAGGCCCAGCCCCAGCATTTT.

The chain recombines TRBV5-1 with TRBJ2-1; 8 nucleotides match TRBD1. The CDR3 loop spans 15 amino acids. CDR1 SGHRS and CDR2 YFSETQ come from the germline V gene. The V and J ends lost 3 bases and 1 base, in that order; junction bases with no gene match: 3. The CDR3 nucleotides are TGCGCCAGCAGCTCGGGACAGGCATCCTACAATGAGCAGTTCTTC. This translates into CASSSGQASYNEQFF.

This chain links TRBV2 with TRBJ1-1; weak D call: TRBD1 (6 bases). V lost 8 bases and J 5 bases, leaving 18 bases between the germline ends. This CDR3 spans 14 amino acids. Germline CDR1 and CDR2: SNHLY and FYNNEI. CDR3 sequence reads: CASRQAGRRTEAFF. The DNA for the CDR3 is TGTGCCAGCCGACAGGCAGGAAGGCGGACTGAAGCTTTCTTT.

The CDR3 protein is CASSWNRGGEKLFF. In DNA, the CDR3 is TGTGCCAGCAGCTGGAACAGGGGTGGGGAAAAACTGTTTTTT. The chain couples TRBV7-8 to TRBJ1-4; 7 bases are a match to TRBD1. With 4 bases clipped from V and 8 bases from J, the junction kept 7 bases outside the gene matches. The CDR3 extends over 14 amino acids. In germline, CDR1 is SGHVS, CDR2 FQNEAQ.

The chain carries TRBV21-1 and TRBJ2-2; the DNA was not used to check the table's D call, TRBD1. TRBV21-1 is designated a pseudogene. This CDR3 is 16 amino acids long. Here the CDR3 DNA reads TGTGCCAGCAGCAAAGGGACAGGGGGTGACACCGGGGAGCTGTTTTTT. Protein sequence: CASSKGTGGDTGELFF.

The J gene is TRBJ1-5, the V gene TRBV29-1; 11 bases align to TRBD1. The junction had 2 bases not matched to a gene; V was cut back by 6 bases and J by 4 bases. There are 13 residues in the CDR3. Germline V gene data show CDR1 as SQVTM and CDR2 as ANQGSEA. CDR3 sequence reads: CSVGDRGNQPQHF. CDR3 nucleotide sequence: TGCAGCGTAGGGGACAGGGGGAATCAGCCCCAGCATTTT.

CDR3 bases: TGTGCCAGCTCATCCGACAGGTCCGCCTACGAGCAGTACTTC. Translated: CASSSDRSAYEQYF. This chain links TRBV18 with TRBJ2-7; TRBD1 is a possible D gene (6 bases). Germline CDR1 reads KGHSH; CDR2 reads LQKENI. V was clipped by 5 bases and J by 2 bases, with 13 bases between them. The CDR3 spans 14 residues.

V gene TRBV10-1 combines with J gene TRBJ1-4, with D perhaps matching TRBD1 (6 bases). V was trimmed by 0 bases and J by 12 bases, leaving 14 bases between them. Germline V CDR1 and CDR2: WNHNN, SYGVQD (reference sequence). CDR3 length equals 14 residues. CDR3 loop: CASSESQGTGELFF. CDR3 in DNA: TGCGCCAGCAGTGAGTCACAGGGTACTGGGGAACTGTTTTTT.

This chain joins TRBV6-6 and TRBJ1-4, with D perhaps TRBD1 (5 bases). Germline V gives CDR1 MNHNY, CDR2 SVGAGI (reference sequence). Trimming pared 11 bases from V and 7 bases from J, leaving 17 bases between. The length of the CDR3 is 13 residues. CDR3 residues: CASKRDASEKLFF. CDR3 coding DNA: TGTGCCTCAAAGCGGGACGCAAGTGAAAAACTGTTTTTT.

This clone was found once. The genes are TRBV10-2 and TRBJ1-2, with D tentatively TRBD1 (5 bases). V was clipped by 2 bases and J by 6 bases, with 13 bases between them. Germline V gene sequence: CDR1 WSHSY, CDR2 SAAADI. The CDR3 is made up of 14 amino acids. The chain's CDR3 is CASSERTRVHGYTF. In DNA, the CDR3 is TGCGCCAGCAGTGAGAGGACCAGGGTTCATGGCTACACCTTC.

This rearrangement joins TRBV14 to TRBJ2-7, with 10 bases that match TRBD1. Per the germline V gene, CDR1 is SGHDN and CDR2 is FVKESK. With 6 bases clipped from V and 6 bases from J, the junction kept 17 bases outside the gene matches. The CDR3 sequence is 17 residues long. The CDR3 spells CASSMMAGQGGLGEQYF. Here the CDR3 DNA reads TGTGCCAGCAGTATGATGGCTGGACAGGGGGGACTCGGCGAGCAGTACTTC.

The V call is TRBV2, the J call TRBJ2-7; 7 bases match TRBD1. The CDR3 contains 13 residues. From germline, CDR1 is SNHLY and CDR2 FYNNEI. V was pared by 8 bases and J by 7 bases, with 11 bases of the junction left unmatched. The CDR3 reads CASRNTGVREQYF. In DNA form, the CDR3 reads TGTGCCAGCCGAAACACAGGGGTCCGTGAGCAGTACTTC.

The genes are TRBV15 and TRBJ2-5; tentatively, D is TRBD2 (6 bases). CDR3 length: 14 residues. In germline, CDR1 is LNHNV, CDR2 YYDKDF (reference sequence). V gave up 3 bases and J gave up 3 bases, with 11 bases separating them. CDR3 nucleotides: TGTGCCACCAGCAGGGAGCGGACTAAAGAGACCCAGTACTTC. It codes for CATSRERTKETQYF.

V usage is TRBV6-1 and J usage is TRBJ1-6; 9 bases agree with TRBD1. Per the germline V gene, CDR1 is MNHNS and CDR2 is SASEGT. Losses at the gene ends were 10 bases for V and 9 bases for J; bases not matched to a gene: 7. CDR3 length: 13 residues. CDR3 DNA sequence: TGTGCCACTACCGGGACAGGGCGTTCACCCCTCCACTTT. Its translation is CATTGTGRSPLHF.

The chain combines TRBV5-1 with TRBJ2-7, with D perhaps matching TRBD2 (6 bases). CDR3 length: 14 residues. Germline CDR1 is SGHRS and CDR2 is YFSETQ. The V end lost 7 bases, the J end lost 2 bases, and 16 bases lay between the germline ends. Written as DNA, the CDR3 is TGCGCCAGCCGAGCCGGAGGGTTTGCCTACGAGCAGTACTTC. Translated: CASRAGGFAYEQYF. Looking up the rest from reference TRBV5-1 and TRBJ2-7 gives the full variable domain: KAGVTQTPRYLIKTRGQQVTLSCSPISGHRSVSWYQQTPGQGLQFLFEYFSETQRNKGNFPGRFSGRQFSNSRSEMNVSTLELGDSALYLCASRAGGFAYEQYFGPGTRLTVT.

The chain combines TRBV5-1 with TRBJ1-1; 9 positions match TRBD1. Trimming removed 4 bases from V and 4 bases from J; junction bases left unmatched: 5. This CDR3 spans 14 amino acids. Germline V gene data show CDR1 as SGHRS and CDR2 as YFSETQ. The CDR3 protein is CASSEGGQGTEAFF. CDR3 sequence (DNA): TGCGCCAGCAGCGAGGGGGGACAGGGCACTGAAGCTTTCTTT.

V usage is TRBV5-1 and J usage is TRBJ2-1, with a weak D call TRBD1 (5 bases). With 1 base removed from V and 6 bases from J, the gap between germline ends came to 11 bases. Germline-derived CDR1 and CDR2 are SGHRS and YFSETQ. This CDR3 has 14 residues. CDR3 nucleotide sequence: TGCGCCAGCAGCTTGATGTCAGGGTCCAATGAGCAGTTCTTC. Encoded protein: CASSLMSGSNEQFF.

This chain joins TRBV30 and TRBJ1-1, with D possibly being TRBD1 (5 bases). This CDR3 contains 14 residues. Trimming stripped 0 bases from V and 3 bases from J, with 11 bases between. CDR1 is GTSNPN, CDR2 SVGIG, per germline (reference sequence). In DNA, the CDR3 is TGTGCCTGGAGTGTACTCGGGGGTCACACTGAAGCTTTCTTT. Translating gives CAWSVLGGHTEAFF.

This chain links TRBV6-1 with TRBJ2-2; D unresolved. Trimming removed 7 bases from V and 2 bases from J, with 8 bases in between. The CDR3 is 13 amino acids. The germline gives CDR1 MNHNS, CDR2 SASEGT. The CDR3 spells CASTGVNTGELFF. Here the CDR3 DNA reads TGTGCCAGCACCGGAGTAAACACCGGGGAGCTGTTTTTT.

This sequence joins TRBV7-9 and TRBJ2-5; TRBD1 matches at 9 bases. Germline V gene sequence: CDR1 SEHNR, CDR2 FQNEAQ (reference sequence). There are 15 residues in the CDR3. V shed 2 bases and J 3 bases; nucleotides not matched to a gene: 4. The CDR3 loop is CASSLPGTGKETQYF. The CDR3 coding sequence is TGTGCCAGCAGCTTACCCGGGACAGGGAAAGAGACCCAGTACTTC.

The chain couples TRBV4-1 to TRBJ2-6; unclear D gene. Trimming cost V 0 bases and J 8 bases, with 11 bases left between them. This CDR3 comprises 15 residues. CDR1 and CDR2 (germline): MGHRA, YSYEKL. The CDR3 nucleotides read TGCGCCAGCAGCCAAGAACCGTTGGCCCCCAACGTCCTGACTTTC. Protein sequence: CASSQEPLAPNVLTF.

This CDR3 is CTSSLSGCSYEQYF. The CDR3 DNA is TGCACCAGCAGCCTCAGCGGTTGCTCCTACGAGCAGTACTTC. This rearrangement joins TRBV1 to TRBJ2-7; TRBD2, the table's D call, was not compared with the DNA. TRBV1 is labeled a pseudogene. The CDR3 spans 14 residues.

The chain carries TRBV28 and TRBJ2-3, with 8 bases lining up with TRBD2. Trimming removed 6 bases from V and 1 base from J; junction bases left unmatched: 9. The germline V gene encodes CDR1 MDHEN and CDR2 SYDVKM. CDR3 length: 16 residues. The CDR3 DNA reads as TGTGCCAGCAGCGAACCTCGGGGGGGTCGCACAGATACGCAGTATTTT. Amino acid sequence: CASSEPRGGRTDTQYF.

The chain is built from TRBV30 and TRBJ1-4, with 9 nucleotides matching TRBD1. Germline lookup yields CDR1 GTSNPN and CDR2 SVGIG (reference sequence). The CDR3 length is 17 residues. Trimming removed 2 bases from V and 0 bases from J; junction bases left unmatched: 7. The CDR3 here is CAWSPRDRVPTNEKLFF. Here the CDR3 DNA reads TGTGCCTGGAGTCCCCGGGACAGGGTCCCAACTAATGAAAAACTGTTTTTT.

The gene calls are TRBV19 and TRBJ2-1; D is perhaps TRBD2 (6 bases). Trimming left V 6 bases short and J 4 bases short, with 19 bases between. The CDR3 extends over 16 amino acids. Germline V gene lookup returns CDR1 LNHDA and CDR2 SQIVND (reference sequence). Here the CDR3 reads CASSWSAGRAYNEQFF. The CDR3 DNA reads TGTGCCAGTAGCTGGTCTGCGGGAAGGGCATACAATGAGCAGTTCTTC. Variable domain in full (rest from reference TRBV19 and TRBJ2-1): DGGITQSPKYLFRKEGQNVTLSCEQNLNHDAMYWYRQDPGQGLRLIYYSQIVNDFQKGDIAEGYSVSREKKESFPLTVTSAQKNPTAFYLCASSWSAGRAYNEQFFGPGTRLTVL.